Given below is one TCR beta chain in context. Its antigen remains unidentified. The sample originates from a study of cytomegalovirus exposure and HLA in healthy donors. Findings and caveats of the study: In a later analysis, most CMV-associated TCR beta chains appeared HLA-restricted. In vitro assays verified that a few CMV-associated chains recognized CMV antigens specifically.

Germline CDR1 reads SGHNT; CDR2 reads YYREEE (reference sequence). The CDR3 has 15 amino acids. With 4 bases clipped from V and 5 bases from J, the junction kept 8 bases outside the gene matches. The PCR used 60 Vbeta and 13 Jbeta primers. TCRdb keeps only in-frame clones here, not all; method: immunoSEQ multiplex PCR. The sample has about 140,000 clones. This chain links TRBV5-4 with TRBJ2-5; 10 nucleotides agree with TRBD1. The TCR sequence derives from a male donor in good health and CMV-seronegative. Input material: PBMCs. The CDR3: CASSGGPGQGETQYF. In nucleotides, the CDR3 is TGTGCCAGCAGCGGAGGTCCGGGACAGGGGGAGACCCAGTACTTC.